This T cell receptor (beta chain) emerged from a study of T cell repertoires in cytomegalovirus infection. Turning to the study itself: CMV infection plus the matching HLA type was flagged by public TCR beta signatures.

Losses at the gene ends were 6 bases for V and 1 base for J; bases not matched to a gene: 9. CDR1 SGHTA and CDR2 FQGNSA come from the germline V gene. The CDR3 loop spans 16 amino acids. This clonotype was seen many times. Its specificity is not known. TCRdb independently ran MiXCR on the reads; one entry per CDR3 protein. Altogether around 130,000 distinct CDR3 sequences are present, about 24% being singletons, with the ten largest covering approximately 35%. Study-level findings and limits: The ex vivo response was dominated by HLA-C-restricted CMV-specific TCR beta clonotypes. Based on cumulative public TCR beta family frequency, carriers of CMV plus the relevant HLA were identified.

The receptor's source is a human donor in good health (CMV status not recorded). Some clones in this sample may be carry-over from other donors' samples. Sequencing used PBMCs, sequenced either directly or after in vitro stimulation (not recorded which). The J gene is TRBJ2-1, the V gene TRBV7-2; the match to TRBD2 covers 7 bases. The CDR3 DNA reads as TGTGCCAGCAGGCAACCGGGACTACCGTCCTACAATGAGCAGTTCTTC. It codes for CASRQPGLPSYNEQFF.